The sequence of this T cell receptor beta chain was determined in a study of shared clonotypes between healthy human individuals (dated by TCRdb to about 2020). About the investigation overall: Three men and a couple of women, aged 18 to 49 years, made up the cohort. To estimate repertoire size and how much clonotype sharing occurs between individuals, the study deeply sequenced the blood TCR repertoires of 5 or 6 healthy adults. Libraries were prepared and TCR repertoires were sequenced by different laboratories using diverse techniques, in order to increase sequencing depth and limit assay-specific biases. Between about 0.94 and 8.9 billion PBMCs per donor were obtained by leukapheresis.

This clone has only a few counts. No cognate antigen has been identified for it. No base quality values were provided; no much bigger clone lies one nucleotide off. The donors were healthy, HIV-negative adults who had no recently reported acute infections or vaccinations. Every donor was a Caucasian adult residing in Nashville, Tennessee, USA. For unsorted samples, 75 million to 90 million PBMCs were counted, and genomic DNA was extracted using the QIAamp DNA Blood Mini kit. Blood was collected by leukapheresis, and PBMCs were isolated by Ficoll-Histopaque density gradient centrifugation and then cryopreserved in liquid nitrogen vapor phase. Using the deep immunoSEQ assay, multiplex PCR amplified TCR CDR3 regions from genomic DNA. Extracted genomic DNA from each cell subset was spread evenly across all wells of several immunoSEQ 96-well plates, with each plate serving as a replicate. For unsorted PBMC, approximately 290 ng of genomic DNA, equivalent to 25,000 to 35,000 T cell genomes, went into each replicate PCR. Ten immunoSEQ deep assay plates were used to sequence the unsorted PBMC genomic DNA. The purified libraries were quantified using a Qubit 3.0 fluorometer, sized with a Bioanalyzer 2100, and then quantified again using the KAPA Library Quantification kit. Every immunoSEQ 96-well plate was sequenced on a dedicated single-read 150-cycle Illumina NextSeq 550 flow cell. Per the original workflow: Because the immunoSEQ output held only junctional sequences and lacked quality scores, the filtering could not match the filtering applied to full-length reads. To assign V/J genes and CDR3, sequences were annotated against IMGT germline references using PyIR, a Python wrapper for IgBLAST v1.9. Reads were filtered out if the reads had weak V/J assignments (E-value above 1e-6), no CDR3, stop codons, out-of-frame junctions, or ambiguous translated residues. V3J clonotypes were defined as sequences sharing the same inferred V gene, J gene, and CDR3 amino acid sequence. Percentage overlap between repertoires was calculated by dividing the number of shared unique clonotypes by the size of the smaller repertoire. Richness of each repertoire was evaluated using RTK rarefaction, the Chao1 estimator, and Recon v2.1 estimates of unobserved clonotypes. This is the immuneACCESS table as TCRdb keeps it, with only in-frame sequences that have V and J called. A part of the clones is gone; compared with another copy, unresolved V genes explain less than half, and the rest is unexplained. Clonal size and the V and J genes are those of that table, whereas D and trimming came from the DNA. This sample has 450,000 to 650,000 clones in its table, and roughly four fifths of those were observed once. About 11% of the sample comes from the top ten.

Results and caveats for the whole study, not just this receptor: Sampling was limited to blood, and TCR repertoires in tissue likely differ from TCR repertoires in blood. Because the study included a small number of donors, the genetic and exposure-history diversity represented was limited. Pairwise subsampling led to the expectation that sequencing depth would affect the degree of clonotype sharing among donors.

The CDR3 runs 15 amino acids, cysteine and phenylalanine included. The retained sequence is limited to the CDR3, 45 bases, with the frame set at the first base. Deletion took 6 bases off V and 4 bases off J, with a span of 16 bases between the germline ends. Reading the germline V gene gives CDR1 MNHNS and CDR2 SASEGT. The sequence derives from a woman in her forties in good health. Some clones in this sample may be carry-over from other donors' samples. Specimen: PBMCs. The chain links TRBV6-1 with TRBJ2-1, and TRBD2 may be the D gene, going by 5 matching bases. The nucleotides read TGTGCCAGCAGGGGAGAGTTTTCTGGGTACAATGAGCAGTTCTTC. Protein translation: CASRGEFSGYNEQFF.